The clone carrying this T cell receptor (beta chain) was seen a single time. These data belong to a study of T cell changes during pregnancy in multiple sclerosis. Measured with immunoSEQ multiplex PCR; TCRdb has only the in-frame clones, and not every one. The sample consists of around 75,000 clones, roughly 91% of them appearing once. The V end was cut by 7 bases, the J end by 9 bases, with 19 bases between. Per the germline V gene, CDR1 is SGHTA and CDR2 is FQGNSA. This CDR3 contains 14 residues. The specimen comprised CD4+ T cells from peripheral blood mononuclear cells, sampled in the third trimester of pregnancy. The chain combines TRBV7-2 with TRBJ1-5; possibly TRBD1 for D (5 bases). This TCR came from a female donor in good health, enrolled as a control in a pregnancy study. DNA for the CDR3: TGTGCCAGCACCATGGGGCCGACGAGTCCGCCCCAGCATTTT. Amino acids: CASTMGPTSPPQHF.